Listed below are T cell receptor beta chains from one sample, sequenced in a study of graft-versus-host responses after intestinal transplantation. Sequencing was performed with immunoSEQ multiplex PCR; in TCRdb, only in-frame clones are kept and a portion is missing. The sample has around 100,000 clones; 90% to 95% are singletons. These receptors' targets are unknown. This material consisted of unstimulated CD8+ T cells sorted from spleen or lymph node cells, taken before transplant. Every receptor here comes from a human donor who was the organ donor for an intestinal transplant. The CDR3 runs from the conserved cysteine through the conserved F or W. Fields, in order: CDR3 protein, CDR3 DNA, V gene, J gene, clone size, D gene. D genes are given only for firm matches. A clone size is listed for some rows: how often the clone was seen (once, few, many), or a class if it is expanded.

CDR3 protein: CASTLRRRLQFF; CDR3 DNA: TGTGCCAGCACTCTGAGAAGGAGACTACAGTTCTTC; V gene: TRBV6-1; J gene: TRBJ2-1; clone size: once; D gene: -
CDR3 protein: CASSLSTGEGNQPQHF; CDR3 DNA: TGTGCCAGCAGCTTGTCTACAGGGGAGGGCAATCAGCCCCAGCATTTT; V gene: TRBV5-5; J gene: TRBJ1-5; clone size: -; D gene: TRBD1
CDR3 protein: CASWGWGADTQYF; CDR3 DNA: TGTGCCAGCTGGGGGTGGGGAGCAGATACGCAGTATTTT; V gene: TRBV6-5; J gene: TRBJ2-3; clone size: -; D gene: -
CDR3 protein: CASSFRVNTGELFF; CDR3 DNA: TGTGCCAGCAGCTTTCGGGTGAACACCGGGGAGCTGTTTTTT; V gene: TRBV7-2; J gene: TRBJ2-2; clone size: -; D gene: -
CDR3 protein: CASTWDGGVNEQFF; CDR3 DNA: TGTGCCAGCACCTGGGACGGCGGGGTGAATGAGCAGTTCTTC; V gene: TRBV5-8; J gene: TRBJ2-1; clone size: once; D gene: -
CDR3 protein: CASEQGSNEQFF; CDR3 DNA: TGTGCCAGCGAACAGGGGTCCAATGAGCAGTTCTTC; V gene: TRBV25-1; J gene: TRBJ2-1; clone size: -; D gene: TRBD1
CDR3 protein: CASAGEMNTEAFF; CDR3 DNA: TGTGCCAGCGCAGGGGAAATGAACACTGAAGCTTTCTTT; V gene: TRBV2; J gene: TRBJ1-1; clone size: -; D gene: -
CDR3 protein: CASSALTEKETQYF; CDR3 DNA: TGCGCCAGCAGTGCATTGACAGAAAAAGAGACCCAGTACTTC; V gene: TRBV5-1; J gene: TRBJ2-5; clone size: -; D gene: -
CDR3 protein: CASNGLAVSTDTQYF; CDR3 DNA: TGTGCCAGCAACGGACTAGCGGTTAGCACAGATACGCAGTATTTT; V gene: TRBV9; J gene: TRBJ2-3; clone size: -; D gene: TRBD2
CDR3 protein: CSARFYGYTF; CDR3 DNA: TGCAGTGCCAGATTCTATGGCTACACCTTC; V gene: TRBV20-1; J gene: TRBJ1-2; clone size: -; D gene: -
CDR3 protein: CASSGGHSDYNEQFF; CDR3 DNA: TGTGCCAGCAGCGGCGGGCACAGCGACTACAATGAGCAGTTCTTC; V gene: TRBV7-9; J gene: TRBJ2-1; clone size: -; D gene: -
CDR3 protein: CASSYPPGQGWGYTF; CDR3 DNA: TGTGCCAGCAGTTACCCCCCCGGACAGGGTTGGGGCTACACCTTC; V gene: TRBV6-6; J gene: TRBJ1-2; clone size: once; D gene: TRBD1
CDR3 protein: CASSLFHGSYPYEQYF; CDR3 DNA: TGTGCCAGCAGCTTATTCCACGGATCGTACCCCTACGAGCAGTACTTC; V gene: TRBV11-2; J gene: TRBJ2-7; clone size: -; D gene: -
CDR3 protein: CASSFPGRDTYEQYF; CDR3 DNA: TGTGCCAGCAGTTTTCCCGGGAGGGACACCTACGAGCAGTACTTC; V gene: TRBV28; J gene: TRBJ2-7; clone size: -; D gene: TRBD2
CDR3 protein: CASSNRADTQYF; CDR3 DNA: TGTGCCAGCAGCAACAGGGCAGATACGCAGTATTTT; V gene: TRBV27; J gene: TRBJ2-3; clone size: -; D gene: -
CDR3 protein: CASSEGGLNTEAFF; CDR3 DNA: TGTGCCAGCAGTGAGGGCGGATTAAACACTGAAGCTTTCTTT; V gene: TRBV2; J gene: TRBJ1-1; clone size: -; D gene: -
CDR3 protein: CAWSGPGFSSTDTQYF; CDR3 DNA: TGTGCCTGGAGTGGCCCGGGTTTCTCGAGCACAGATACGCAGTATTTT; V gene: TRBV30; J gene: TRBJ2-3; clone size: once; D gene: -
CDR3 protein: CTSSQELAEQETQYF; CDR3 DNA: TGCACCAGCAGCCAAGAGTTGGCGGAGCAAGAGACCCAGTACTTC; V gene: TRBV1; J gene: TRBJ2-5; clone size: -; D gene: -
CDR3 protein: CASSVASAGDRKTQYF; CDR3 DNA: TGTGCCAGCAGCGTAGCTTCAGCGGGAGATCGGAAGACCCAGTACTTC; V gene: TRBV9; J gene: TRBJ2-5; clone size: -; D gene: TRBD2
CDR3 protein: CASSLFRGTNEKLFF; CDR3 DNA: TGTGCCAGCAGTTTATTCAGGGGCACTAATGAAAAACTGTTTTTT; V gene: TRBV28; J gene: TRBJ1-4; clone size: -; D gene: -
CDR3 protein: CASSLGPNNEQFF; CDR3 DNA: TGTGCCAGCAGTTTGGGACCCAACAATGAGCAGTTCTTC; V gene: TRBV7-9; J gene: TRBJ2-1; clone size: -; D gene: -
CDR3 protein: CASSLWTRYEQFF; CDR3 DNA: TGTGCCAGCAGCCTCTGGACTAGATATGAGCAGTTCTTC; V gene: TRBV7-9; J gene: TRBJ2-1; clone size: -; D gene: TRBD2
CDR3 protein: CASSRVKRNIQYF; CDR3 DNA: TGTGCCAGCAGCAGGGTTAAGAGAAACATTCAGTACTTC; V gene: TRBV21-1; J gene: TRBJ2-4; clone size: -; D gene: -
CDR3 protein: CASSPSTGYEQYF; CDR3 DNA: TGTGCCAGCTCACCGTCGACGGGCTACGAGCAGTACTTC; V gene: TRBV18; J gene: TRBJ2-7; clone size: -; D gene: -
CDR3 protein: CASGPSGQETQYF; CDR3 DNA: TGTGCTAGTGGCCCCAGCGGGCAAGAGACCCAGTACTTC; V gene: TRBV12-5; J gene: TRBJ2-5; clone size: -; D gene: -
CDR3 protein: CASSYEETQYF; CDR3 DNA: TGTGCCAGCAGTTACGAGGAGACCCAGTACTTC; V gene: TRBV6-5; J gene: TRBJ2-5; clone size: -; D gene: -
CDR3 protein: CSVRQGYFSGYTF; CDR3 DNA: TGCAGCGTACGTCAGGGTTATTTCAGTGGCTACACCTTC; V gene: TRBV29-1; J gene: TRBJ1-2; clone size: -; D gene: -
CDR3 protein: CASSPSYEQYF; CDR3 DNA: TGTGCCAGCAGCCCCTCCTACGAGCAGTACTTC; V gene: TRBV7-2; J gene: TRBJ2-7; clone size: -; D gene: -
CDR3 protein: CASSLHRSSYEQYF; CDR3 DNA: TGTGCCAGCAGTTTACACAGGAGCTCCTACGAGCAGTACTTC; V gene: TRBV28; J gene: TRBJ2-7; clone size: few; D gene: -
CDR3 protein: CASSRTSRDTQYF; CDR3 DNA: TGTGCCAGCAGCCGGACGTCGAGAGATACGCAGTATTTT; V gene: TRBV7-2; J gene: TRBJ2-3; clone size: -; D gene: -
CDR3 protein: CASSQGFSTTRDTQYF; CDR3 DNA: TGCGCCAGCAGCCAAGGGTTCTCGACTACCCGAGATACGCAGTATTTT; V gene: TRBV4-1; J gene: TRBJ2-3; clone size: -; D gene: -
CDR3 protein: CASSLAGYNEQFF; CDR3 DNA: TGTGCCAGCAGTTTAGCGGGATACAATGAGCAGTTCTTC; V gene: TRBV27; J gene: TRBJ2-1; clone size: once; D gene: -
CDR3 protein: CASSPGTGVYNEQFF; CDR3 DNA: TGTGCCAGCAGCCCCGGGACAGGGGTTTATAATGAGCAGTTCTTC; V gene: TRBV5-4; J gene: TRBJ2-1; clone size: -; D gene: TRBD1
CDR3 protein: CASSSPGTFYEQYF; CDR3 DNA: TGTGCCAGCAGTTCACCGGGGACCTTTTACGAGCAGTACTTC; V gene: TRBV28; J gene: TRBJ2-7; clone size: -; D gene: -
CDR3 protein: CASSSRTANYGYTF; CDR3 DNA: TGTGCCAGCAGCTCCCGGACAGCTAACTATGGCTACACCTTC; V gene: TRBV5-4; J gene: TRBJ1-2; clone size: -; D gene: -
CDR3 protein: CASSLTYTGGRSHEQYF; CDR3 DNA: TGTGCCAGCAGCTTAACTTATACTGGCGGGAGATCCCACGAGCAGTACTTC; V gene: TRBV7-9; J gene: TRBJ2-7; clone size: -; D gene: TRBD2
CDR3 protein: CASSLAWSYQLTGELFF; CDR3 DNA: TGTGCCAGCAGCTTAGCTTGGAGTTACCAGCTTACCGGGGAGCTGTTTTTT; V gene: TRBV7-2; J gene: TRBJ2-2; clone size: few; D gene: -
CDR3 protein: CASSYVGGLKAQYF; CDR3 DNA: TGTGCCAGCAGTTACGTGGGGGGGCTGAAGGCCCAGTACTTC; V gene: TRBV6-5; J gene: TRBJ2-5; clone size: once; D gene: -
CDR3 protein: CASSPTGGRCGTEAFF; CDR3 DNA: TGCGCCAGCAGCCCGACCGGGGGAAGGTGCGGCACTGAAGCTTTCTTT; V gene: TRBV4-1; J gene: TRBJ1-1; clone size: -; D gene: -
CDR3 protein: CATSEGFTDTQYF; CDR3 DNA: TGTGCCACCAGCGAGGGATTCACAGATACGCAGTATTTT; V gene: TRBV15; J gene: TRBJ2-3; clone size: once; D gene: -
CDR3 protein: CASSLVVEVRTDTQYF; CDR3 DNA: TGTGCCAGCAGCTTAGTGGTGGAGGTGCGCACAGATACGCAGTATTTT; V gene: TRBV7-9; J gene: TRBJ2-3; clone size: -; D gene: -
CDR3 protein: CASSLGEGGIGYGYTF; CDR3 DNA: TGTGCCAGCAGCTTAGGCGAGGGGGGGATCGGCTATGGCTACACCTTC; V gene: TRBV7-9; J gene: TRBJ1-2; clone size: few; D gene: -
CDR3 protein: CASSRTGVNTGELFF; CDR3 DNA: TGTGCCAGCAGCCGTACAGGGGTAAACACCGGGGAGCTGTTTTTT; V gene: TRBV11-3; J gene: TRBJ2-2; clone size: -; D gene: TRBD1
CDR3 protein: CASSYSLGLAEAFF; CDR3 DNA: TGTGCCAGCAGTTACTCTCTCGGACTCGCTGAAGCTTTCTTT; V gene: TRBV6-6; J gene: TRBJ1-1; clone size: -; D gene: -
CDR3 protein: CASSRNPRKGPPLYEQYF; CDR3 DNA: TGTGCCAGCAGCAGAAATCCCCGAAAGGGGCCGCCGCTCTACGAGCAGTACTTC; V gene: TRBV21-1; J gene: TRBJ2-7; clone size: -; D gene: -
CDR3 protein: CASSLIGNGNQPQHF; CDR3 DNA: TGTGCCAGCAGTTTAATAGGGAACGGCAATCAGCCCCAGCATTTT; V gene: TRBV28; J gene: TRBJ1-5; clone size: -; D gene: -
CDR3 protein: CASSGTSGTDTQYF; CDR3 DNA: TGTGCCAGCAGTGGGACTAGCGGCACAGATACGCAGTATTTT; V gene: TRBV2; J gene: TRBJ2-3; clone size: -; D gene: TRBD2
CDR3 protein: CASSPGDREGTEAFF; CDR3 DNA: TGCGCCAGCAGCCCAGGAGACAGGGAGGGCACTGAAGCTTTCTTT; V gene: TRBV4-3; J gene: TRBJ1-1; clone size: once; D gene: TRBD1
CDR3 protein: CASSYGVAGEIDEQFF; CDR3 DNA: TGTGCCAGCAGTTACGGGGTAGCGGGAGAGATCGATGAGCAGTTCTTC; V gene: TRBV6-5; J gene: TRBJ2-1; clone size: -; D gene: TRBD2
CDR3 protein: CASSYRRGSNTEAFF; CDR3 DNA: TGTGCCAGCAGTTACCGGAGGGGTAGTAACACTGAAGCTTTCTTT; V gene: TRBV6-6; J gene: TRBJ1-1; clone size: -; D gene: -
CDR3 protein: CAWSVQGDNGHEQFF; CDR3 DNA: TGTGCCTGGAGTGTACAGGGAGATAATGGTCATGAGCAGTTCTTC; V gene: TRBV30; J gene: TRBJ2-1; clone size: -; D gene: -
CDR3 protein: CASSQDLGERYYEQYF; CDR3 DNA: TGCGCCAGCAGCCAAGATCTCGGGGAGAGATACTACGAGCAGTACTTC; V gene: TRBV4-1; J gene: TRBJ2-7; clone size: once; D gene: -
CDR3 protein: CASSLDVAREKLFF; CDR3 DNA: TGTGCCAGCAGCTTAGATGTAGCAAGGGAAAAACTGTTTTTT; V gene: TRBV7-2; J gene: TRBJ1-4; clone size: -; D gene: -
CDR3 protein: CSVTGTNVAFGYTF; CDR3 DNA: TGCAGCGTGACCGGGACTAATGTAGCCTTCGGCTACACCTTC; V gene: TRBV29-1; J gene: TRBJ1-2; clone size: -; D gene: -